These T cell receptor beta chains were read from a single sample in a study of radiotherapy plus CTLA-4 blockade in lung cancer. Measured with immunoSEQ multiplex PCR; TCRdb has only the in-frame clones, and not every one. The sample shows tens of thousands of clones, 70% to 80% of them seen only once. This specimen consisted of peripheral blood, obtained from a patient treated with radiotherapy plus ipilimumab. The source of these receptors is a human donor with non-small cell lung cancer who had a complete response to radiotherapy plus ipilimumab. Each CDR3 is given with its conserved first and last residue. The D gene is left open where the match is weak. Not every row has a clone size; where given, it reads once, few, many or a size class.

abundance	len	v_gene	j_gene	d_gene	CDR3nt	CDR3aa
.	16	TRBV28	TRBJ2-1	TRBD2	TGTGCCAGCAGCACCACTAGTAGCGGGAGAGTCGATGAGCAGTTCTTC	CASSTTSSGRVDEQFF
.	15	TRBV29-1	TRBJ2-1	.	TGCAGCGTGGGGAGCTTGACGGGGAGTAGAGATGAGCAGTTCTTC	CSVGSLTGSRDEQFF
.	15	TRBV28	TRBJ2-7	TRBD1	TGTGCCAGCAGCGCAGCCGGGACAGGGAAATACGAGCAGTACTTC	CASSAAGTGKYEQYF
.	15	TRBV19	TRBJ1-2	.	TGTGCCAGTAGACAACCCCAGGGGAAGCTAGATGGCTACACCTTC	CASRQPQGKLDGYTF
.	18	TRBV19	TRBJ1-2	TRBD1	TGTGCCAGTAGTCCACACACCCCGGCCGGAAGGACAGGGGGGGGCTACACCTTC	CASSPHTPAGRTGGGYTF
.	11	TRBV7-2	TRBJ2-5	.	TGTGCCAGCACTGTGAGAGAGACCCAGTACTTC	CASTVRETQYF
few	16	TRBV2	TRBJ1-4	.	TGTGCCAGCAGTGATTACAGGTTAGGGTTGGATGAAAAACTGTTTTTT	CASSDYRLGLDEKLFF
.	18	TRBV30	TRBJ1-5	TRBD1	TGTGCCTGGACCTCCCCGTATTTCCGGGACAGTCACAATCAGCCCCAGCATTTT	CAWTSPYFRDSHNQPQHF
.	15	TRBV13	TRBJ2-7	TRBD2	TGTGCCAGCAGCCCTCCGGGACTAGCGGGAGACGAGCAGTACTTC	CASSPPGLAGDEQYF
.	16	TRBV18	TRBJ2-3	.	TGTGCCAGCTCACCAGCCCAGCGAGCCGGCACAGATACGCAGTATTTT	CASSPAQRAGTDTQYF
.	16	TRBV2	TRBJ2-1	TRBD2	TGTGCCAGCAGCTCGACTAGCGGGGGGACCTACAATGAGCAGTTCTTC	CASSSTSGGTYNEQFF
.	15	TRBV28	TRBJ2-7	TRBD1	TGTGCCAGCATCACTGCCTCAGGGGGCACGTACGAGCAGTACTTC	CASITASGGTYEQYF
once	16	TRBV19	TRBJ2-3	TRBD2	TGTGCCAGTAGTAGGAACATAGCGGGAGTCGCAGATACGCAGTATTTT	CASSRNIAGVADTQYF
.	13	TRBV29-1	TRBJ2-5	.	TGCAGCGTTGAGCGGCAGCTGAAAGAGACCCAGTACTTC	CSVERQLKETQYF
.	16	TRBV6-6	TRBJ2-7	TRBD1	TGTGCCAGCAGTTACCCTGGGACAGGGGTAAAAGACGAGCAGTACTTC	CASSYPGTGVKDEQYF
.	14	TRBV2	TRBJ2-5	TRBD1	TGTGCCAGCAGCCGAACAGGGGTTCAAGAGACCCAGTACTTC	CASSRTGVQETQYF
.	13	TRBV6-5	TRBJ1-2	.	TGTGCCAGCAGCCTCAGTTCAGACTATGGCTACACCTTC	CASSLSSDYGYTF
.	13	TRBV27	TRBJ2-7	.	TGTGCCAGCAGAGGGACTTCCTCCTACGAGCAGTACTTC	CASRGTSSYEQYF
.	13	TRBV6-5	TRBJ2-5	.	TGTGCCAGCAGTAGCACGTACCAAGAGACCCAGTACTTC	CASSSTYQETQYF
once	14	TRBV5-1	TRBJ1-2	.	TGCGCCAGCAGCCCATCCCGGGGGGGGCCTGGCTACACCTTC	CASSPSRGGPGYTF
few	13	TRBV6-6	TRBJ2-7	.	TGTGCCAGCAGGCGCCCGGGGGTATACGAGCAGTACTTC	CASRRPGVYEQYF
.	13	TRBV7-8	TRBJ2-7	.	TGTGCCAGCAAACCGGGACTTTACTACGAGCAGTACTTC	CASKPGLYYEQYF
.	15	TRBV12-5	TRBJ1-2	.	TGTGCTAGTGGTTTGAGTGGACAGAAACCCTCTGGCTACACCTTC	CASGLSGQKPSGYTF
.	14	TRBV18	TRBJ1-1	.	TGTGCCAGCTCACCAGGCCGCGACAGTTTTGAAGCTTTCTTT	CASSPGRDSFEAFF
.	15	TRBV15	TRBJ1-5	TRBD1	TGTGCCACCAGCGCCGAAGGGACAGGGGTTCAGCCCCAGCATTTT	CATSAEGTGVQPQHF
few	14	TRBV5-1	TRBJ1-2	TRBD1	TGCGCCAGCAGGGGACAGGGTGGAATCTATGGCTACACCTTC	CASRGQGGIYGYTF
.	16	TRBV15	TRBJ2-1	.	TGTGCCACCAGCAGAGCTGGGCTCGGCTCCTACAATGAGCAGTTCTTC	CATSRAGLGSYNEQFF
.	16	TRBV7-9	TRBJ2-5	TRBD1	TGTGCCAGCAGCGCAACCGGGACAGGGCGCCAAGAGACCCAGTACTTC	CASSATGTGRQETQYF
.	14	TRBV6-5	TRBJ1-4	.	TGTGCCAGCGTGAGCGTGGGGAGGAATGAAAAACTGTTTTTT	CASVSVGRNEKLFF
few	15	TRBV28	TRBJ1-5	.	TGTGCCAGCAGTTTAATATTCCGGAGCAATCAGCCCCAGCATTTT	CASSLIFRSNQPQHF
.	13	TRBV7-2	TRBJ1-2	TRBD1	TGTGCCAGCAGCCTACAGGGGGCAGGTGGCTACACCTTC	CASSLQGAGGYTF
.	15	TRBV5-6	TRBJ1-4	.	TGTGCCAGCAGCTTGGAGAGGAGAACTAATGAAAAACTGTTTTTT	CASSLERRTNEKLFF
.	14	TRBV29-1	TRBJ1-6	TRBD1	TGCAGCGTCGGGACAGGGGGTCGGAATTCACCCCTCCACTTT	CSVGTGGRNSPLHF
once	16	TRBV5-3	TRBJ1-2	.	TGTGCCAGAAGCTTGACAGGGTCCCCCCTAGTCTATGGCTACACCTTC	CARSLTGSPLVYGYTF
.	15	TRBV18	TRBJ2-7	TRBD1	TGTGCCAGCTCACCCGGGGACAGATTAACCTACGAGCAGTACTTC	CASSPGDRLTYEQYF
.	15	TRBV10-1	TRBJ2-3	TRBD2	TGCGCCAGCAGTGAGTCCTCCCCGGGCGGGGGTACGCAGTATTTT	CASSESSPGGGTQYF
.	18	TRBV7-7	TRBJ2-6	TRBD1	TGTGCCAGCAGCTTAGCGGGAGACAGGGTCTCTGGGGCCAACGTCCTGACTTTC	CASSLAGDRVSGANVLTF
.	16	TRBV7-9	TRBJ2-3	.	TGTGCCAGCAGCTTAATCGGCGGGGCGACCACAGATACGCAGTATTTT	CASSLIGGATTDTQYF
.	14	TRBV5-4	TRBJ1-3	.	TGTGCCAGCAGCTTGACAGGGTCAGGAAACACCATATATTTT	CASSLTGSGNTIYF
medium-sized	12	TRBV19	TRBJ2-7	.	TGTGCCAGGAAAACAGGGCCCTACGAGCAGTACTTC	CARKTGPYEQYF
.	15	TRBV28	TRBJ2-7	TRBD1	TGTGCCAGCAGTTTATTTACAGGGGATGCCTACGAGCAGTACTTC	CASSLFTGDAYEQYF
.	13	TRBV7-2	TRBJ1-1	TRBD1	TGTGCCAGCAACCACAGGGGGCCCGGTGAAGCTTTCTTT	CASNHRGPGEAFF
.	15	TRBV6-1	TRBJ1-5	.	TGTGCCAGCAGTGTGGACTATACCGCTGTTCAGCCCCAGCATTTT	CASSVDYTAVQPQHF
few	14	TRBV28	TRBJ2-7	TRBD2	TGTGCCAGCAGTTTCAGCGGGAGCAACTACGAGCAGTACTTC	CASSFSGSNYEQYF
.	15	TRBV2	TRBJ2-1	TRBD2	TGTGCTAGCACCCGAGCGGGAGCAGCCTACAATGAGCAGTTCTTC	CASTRAGAAYNEQFF
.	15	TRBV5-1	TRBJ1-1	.	TGCGCCAGCAGCTTAGGGGGAACTGCGAACACTGAAGCTTTCTTT	CASSLGGTANTEAFF
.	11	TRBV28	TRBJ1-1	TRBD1	TGTGCCAGCAGTTACAGGGGGCCAGCTTTCTTT	CASSYRGPAFF
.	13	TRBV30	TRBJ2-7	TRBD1	TGTGTCTGGAGTTTACAGGGGTCCGGCGAGCAGTACTTC	CVWSLQGSGEQYF
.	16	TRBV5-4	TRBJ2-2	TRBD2	TGTGCCAGCAGCTGGGGACGGGCGGGGGGACCCGGGGAGCTGTTTTTT	CASSWGRAGGPGELFF
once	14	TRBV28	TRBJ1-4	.	TGTGCCAGCGGGTCCGCGGGGGGCTATGAAAAACTGTTTTTT	CASGSAGGYEKLFF
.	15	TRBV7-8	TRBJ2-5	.	TGTGCCAGCAGCTTAGAGCCGGGAGTGACTGAAACCCAGTACTTC	CASSLEPGVTETQYF
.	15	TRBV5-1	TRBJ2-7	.	TGCGCCAGCAGCTTGAGTGGGGGGGGCCGAACGGAGCAGTACTTC	CASSLSGGGRTEQYF
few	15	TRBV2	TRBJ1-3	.	TGTGCCAGCAGCTACGACAGGAACTCTGGAAACACCATATATTTT	CASSYDRNSGNTIYF
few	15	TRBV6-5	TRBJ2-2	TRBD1	TGTGCCAGCAGTTCCGGGACAGGGTACACCGGGGAGCTGTTTTTT	CASSSGTGYTGELFF
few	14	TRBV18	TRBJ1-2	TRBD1	TGTGCCAGCTCAGAGGACAGGGGAAGAGGAGGCTACACCTTC	CASSEDRGRGGYTF
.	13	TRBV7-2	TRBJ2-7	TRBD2	TGTGCCAGCGGCTGGGGCGGGGGGCTCGAGCAGTACTTC	CASGWGGGLEQYF
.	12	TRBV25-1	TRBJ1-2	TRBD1	TGTGCCAGCAGTGAATATGGGACAGACTACACCTTC	CASSEYGTDYTF
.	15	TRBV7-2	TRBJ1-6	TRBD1	TGTGCCAGCAGCTTAGCCGGGACAGGGGTCTCACCCCTCCACTTT	CASSLAGTGVSPLHF
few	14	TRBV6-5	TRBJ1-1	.	TGTGCCAGCAGTTATAGAGGAGAGAACACTGAAGCTTTCTTT	CASSYRGENTEAFF
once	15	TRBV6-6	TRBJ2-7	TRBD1	TGTGCCAGCAGGGGCATAGGACAGGGAGACTACGAGCAGTACTTC	CASRGIGQGDYEQYF